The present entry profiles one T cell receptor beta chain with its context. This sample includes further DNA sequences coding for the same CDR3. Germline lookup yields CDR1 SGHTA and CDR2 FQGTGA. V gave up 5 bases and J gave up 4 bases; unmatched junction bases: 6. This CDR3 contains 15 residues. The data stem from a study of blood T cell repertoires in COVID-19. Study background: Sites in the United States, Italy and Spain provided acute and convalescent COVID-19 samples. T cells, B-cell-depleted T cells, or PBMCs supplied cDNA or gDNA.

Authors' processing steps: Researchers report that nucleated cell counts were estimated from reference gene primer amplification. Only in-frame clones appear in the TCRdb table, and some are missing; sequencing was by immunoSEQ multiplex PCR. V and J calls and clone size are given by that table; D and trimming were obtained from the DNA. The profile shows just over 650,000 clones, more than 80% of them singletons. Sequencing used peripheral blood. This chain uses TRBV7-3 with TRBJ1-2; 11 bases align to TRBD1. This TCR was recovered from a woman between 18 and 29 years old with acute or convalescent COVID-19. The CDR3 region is CASSPGTGGSYGYTF. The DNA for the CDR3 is TGTGCCAGCAGCCCGGGGACAGGGGGATCCTATGGCTACACCTTC.